These 28 T cell receptor beta chains originate from one sample sequenced in a study of neurological immune-mediated disorders. TCRdb re-derived calls from the 5' RACE reads in MiXCR, one entry per CDR3 protein. The sample yields approximately 85,000 distinct CDR3 sequences, about 12% seen once. The time point was: longitudinal time-point 2. Sequenced input: PBMCs. The receptors were sampled from a female donor with HTLV-1-associated myelopathy (HAM/TSP).

This clonotype was recorded at least ten times. CDR3 in amino acids: CASITPRSDTQYF. DNA of the CDR3: TGTGCCAGCATCACCCCGCGCTCGGATACGCAGTATTTT. The chain employs TRBV7-9 and TRBJ2-3, with D unresolved. This CDR3 is built from 13 residues. Trimming took 7 bases from V and 6 from J, leaving 14 bases between them. In germline, CDR1 is SEHNR, CDR2 FQNEAQ (reference sequence).

On this clonotype: A much bigger clone sits one base away, suggesting this may be a read error. The chain carries TRBV28 and TRBJ2-7, with TRBD1 matching 9 bases. V dropped 9 bases and J dropped 5; count of bases not matched to a gene: 14. Germline V gives CDR1 MDHEN, CDR2 SYDVKM. This CDR3 comprises 15 residues. The CDR3 coding sequence is TGTGCCAGTTTACCCGCCGGACAGGGGCGGAACGAGCAGTACTTC. Its protein is CASLPAGQGRNEQYF.

In its sample, this clonotype was seen many times. The V call is TRBV12-3 or TRBV12-4, the J call TRBJ2-2, with a possible D match to TRBD1 (6 bases). V dropped 6 bases and J dropped 3 bases, with 8 bases sitting between them. The CDR3 length is 13 residues. The CDR3 region is CASRTGYTGELFF. The CDR3 DNA sequence: TGTGCCAGCAGAACAGGGTACACCGGGGAGCTGTTTTTT.

The chain is built from TRBV29-1 and TRBJ2-1; 10 nucleotides line up with TRBD1. This CDR3 comprises 14 residues. With V trimmed by 7 bases and J by 10 bases, 13 bases remained unmatched. Germline CDR1 and CDR2: SQVTM and ANQGSEA. CDR3 loop: CSALRDRGSDEQFF. Here the CDR3 DNA reads TGCAGCGCCTTAAGGGACAGGGGATCAGACGAGCAGTTCTTC.

The chain employs TRBV5-5 and TRBJ2-1, with unresolved D. This CDR3 is built from 13 residues. Germline V gene data show CDR1 as SGHKS and CDR2 as YYEKEE (reference sequence). Trimming removed 4 bases from V and 14 bases from J, with 19 bases in between. CDR3 bases: TGTGCCAGCAGCATGTCTCCCTCCAACTCTGAGTTCTTC. As protein: CASSMSPSNSEFF.

This clonotype has a count of ten or more. The chain is built from TRBV6-2 or TRBV6-3 and TRBJ2-2; perhaps TRBD2 as D (6 bases). V dropped 8 bases and J dropped 3 bases, with 16 bases sitting between them. Germline V CDR1 and CDR2: MNHEY, SVGEGT. The CDR3 loop spans 15 amino acids. In DNA form, the CDR3 reads TGTGCCAGCGGGACTTATCTACCGGACACCGGGGAGCTGTTTTTT. This sequence encodes CASGTYLPDTGELFF.

Many counts were recorded for this clonotype. J is TRBJ2-2 and V is TRBV2; possible D gene TRBD2, 5 bases. The CDR3 contains 14 residues. The V gene's germline CDR1 is SNHLY and CDR2 FYNNEI. Between the trimmed V and J ends, which lost 6 bases and 5 bases, there was a span of 13 bases. The CDR3 protein is CASREVWVTGELFF. CDR3 coding DNA: TGTGCCAGCAGGGAGGTCTGGGTGACCGGGGAGCTGTTTTTT.

The chain recombines TRBV18 with TRBJ2-1, with 11 bases aligning to TRBD1. There are 14 residues in the CDR3. The V gene end was trimmed by 2 bases and the J gene end by 8 bases; junction bases not matched to a gene: 2. Germline V gene data show CDR1 as KGHSH and CDR2 as LQKENI. The CDR3 nucleotides read TGTGCCAGCTCACCAGGACAGGGGGCTTATGAGCAGTTCTTC. Encoded protein: CASSPGQGAYEQFF. The full variable domain, its missing parts supplied by reference TRBV18 and TRBJ2-1, is NAGVMQNPRHLVRRRGQEARLRCSPMKGHSHVYWYRQLPEEGLKFMVYLQKENIIDESGMPKERFSAEFPKEGPSILRIQQVVRGDSAAYFCASSPGQGAYEQFFGPGTRLTVL.

This clonotype was observed at least ten times. The chain recombines TRBV7-9 with TRBJ2-7, with a possible D match to TRBD1 (6 bases). The ends were cut back, 5 bases at V and 4 bases at J, with 15 bases in the middle. Per germline, CDR1 SEHNR and CDR2 FQNEAQ (reference sequence). The CDR3 is 14 amino acids. The CDR3, as DNA: TGTGCCAGCAGCCGAGTACAGGGAACGTACGAGCAGTACTTC. Protein sequence: CASSRVQGTYEQYF.

This clonotype was seen only a few times. This chain joins TRBV5-1 and TRBJ1-1; D not resolved. The germline V gene has CDR1 SGHRS and CDR2 YFSETQ. Trimming removed 4 bases at V and 1 base at J, with 14 bases between. The CDR3 totals 15 residues. The chain's CDR3 is CASSLEGSGNTEAFF. The CDR3 bases are TGCGCCAGCAGCCTGGAGGGCTCAGGGAACACTGAAGCTTTCTTT.

This clonotype has a count of ten or more. The CDR3 reads CASSVPPGQSNTGELFF. DNA for the CDR3: TGTGCCAGCAGCGTTCCTCCGGGACAGTCGAACACCGGGGAGCTGTTTTTT. The J gene is TRBJ2-2, the V gene TRBV6-6; 7 positions agree with TRBD1. CDR3 size: 17 residues. V shed 6 bases and J 0 bases; nucleotides not matched to a gene: 10. Germline V lookup: CDR1 MNHNY, CDR2 SVGAGI (reference sequence).

The chain uses TRBV7-2 and TRBJ2-1; the match to TRBD2 covers 11 bases. With V trimmed by 5 bases and J by 8 bases, 11 bases remained unmatched. This CDR3 has 16 residues. Per germline, CDR1 SGHTA and CDR2 FQGNSA. The CDR3 nucleotides are TGTGCCAGCAGCCCGAGAGGTAGCGGGGGGGGATATGAGCAGTTCTTC. The encoded protein is CASSPRGSGGGYEQFF.

With respect to this clonotype: Sequence at one end of the junction differs from germline and may be a read error. This chain links TRBV5-1 with TRBJ1-1, with D possibly TRBD1 on 6 matching bases. Germline CDR1 is SGHRS and CDR2 is YFSETQ. CDR3 length: 15 amino acids. The DNA for the CDR3 is TGCACCAGCAGAAACGAACAGGGAGGTGGCACTGAAGCTTTCTTT. It translates to CTSRNEQGGGTEAFF.

This clonotype was seen ten or more times. The genes are TRBV6-1 and TRBJ2-1; D gene uncertain. Germline CDR1 and CDR2: MNHNS and SASEGT. The ends were cut back, 4 bases at V and 3 bases at J, with 1 base in the middle. The CDR3 length is 11 residues. This CDR3 is CASSVYNEQFF. As DNA, the CDR3 is TGTGCCAGCAGTGTCTACAATGAGCAGTTCTTC.

This clonotype showed up many times. This chain uses TRBV7-9 with TRBJ1-2; D gene ambiguous. Trimming cost V 4 bases and J 3 bases, with 12 bases left between them. This CDR3 comprises 14 residues. Germline CDR1 and CDR2: SEHNR and FQNEAQ (reference sequence). CDR3 in DNA: TGTGCCAGCAGCTCGAACACGGTGGACTATGGCTACACCTTC. Residues: CASSSNTVDYGYTF.

The chain is built from TRBV5-1 and TRBJ1-4; TRBD1 matches at 7 bases. Germline CDR1 SGHRS, CDR2 YFSETQ. CDR3 length: 17 amino acids. The J segment lost 8 bases and the V segment lost 3 bases, leaving 16 bases of the junction unmatched. In DNA, the CDR3 is TGCGCCAGCAGCTCTGGACAGGAAGGGGGCCATTTAGAAAAACTGTTTTTT. Its translation: CASSSGQEGGHLEKLFF.

The table lists this clonotype with many counts. This chain's CDR3 is CASSDGGVRRYEQYF. The CDR3 bases are TGCGCCAGCAGTGATGGCGGGGTAAGACGCTACGAGCAGTACTTC. V gene TRBV10-2 combines with J gene TRBJ2-7, with D possibly TRBD2 on 6 matching bases. Deletions cut 3 bases from V and 3 bases from J, with 15 bases between. The CDR3 length is 15 residues. Germline V lookup: CDR1 WSHSY, CDR2 SAAADI.

On this clonotype: It may be a read error: a sequence one base away is much more abundant. The chain employs TRBV5-1 and TRBJ2-5, with D possibly matching TRBD2 (5 bases). This CDR3 region has 17 residues. CDR1 and CDR2 (germline): SGHRS, YFSETQ. V dropped 4 bases and J dropped 5 bases, with 24 bases sitting between them. The CDR3 DNA reads as TGCGCCAGCAGCCCCTACGGCGAGCGGCGCTCCGGGGAGACCCAGTACTTC. Translation gives CASSPYGERRSGETQYF.

This clonotype was counted ten times or more. The chain links TRBV7-9 to TRBJ2-7; possibly TRBD2 for D (6 bases). CDR1 and CDR2 (germline): SEHNR, FQNEAQ (reference sequence). V was trimmed by 4 bases and J by 0 bases, leaving 7 bases between them. The CDR3 is made up of 13 amino acids. Here the CDR3 reads CASSSGDSYEQYF. The CDR3 DNA follows: TGTGCCAGCAGCTCGGGGGACTCCTACGAGCAGTACTTC.

The V call is TRBV5-1, the J call TRBJ2-1; D gene uncertain. The germline V gene encodes CDR1 SGHRS and CDR2 YFSETQ. This CDR3 is built from 12 residues. V lost 0 bases and J lost 10, with 8 bases in between. The CDR3 DNA follows: TGCGCCAGCAGCTTGGTCGTGGGGGAGCAGTTCTTC. It is translated as CASSLVVGEQFF.

As concerns this clonotype: Being one base from a much bigger clone, this may be a read error. This chain uses TRBV6-9 with TRBJ2-3; unclear D gene. Germline V gene data show CDR1 as MNHGY and CDR2 as SVAAGI. Between the trimmed V and J ends, which lost 2 bases and 11 bases, there was a span of 11 bases. CDR3 length: 12 amino acids. CDR3 coding DNA: TGTGCCAGCAGTTATGGGTCCGTCAGGCAGTATTTT. It yields the protein CASSYGSVRQYF.

This clonotype was recorded at least ten times. This chain joins TRBV7-9 and TRBJ2-1; 11 positions match TRBD2. CDR3 length: 15 amino acids. V lost 4 bases, J lost 6 bases, and 5 bases stayed unmatched. Germline CDR1 reads SEHNR; CDR2 reads FQNEAQ (reference sequence). The CDR3 region has the DNA TGTGCCAGCAGCTCGACTAGCGGGGATTTCAATGAGCAGTTCTTC. This sequence encodes CASSSTSGDFNEQFF. Supplemented by reference TRBV7-9 and TRBJ2-1, the full variable domain reads DTGVSQNPRHKITKRGQNVTFRCDPISEHNRLYWYRQTLGQGPEFLTYFQNEAQLEKSRLLSDRFSAERPKGSFSTLEIQRTEQGDSAMYLCASSSTSGDFNEQFFGPGTRLTVL.

With regard to this clonotype: With a much larger clone just one base away, this may be a read error. The gene calls are TRBV6-1 and TRBJ2-3; D is undetermined. Germline V gene data show CDR1 as MNHNS and CDR2 as SASEGT. This CDR3 spans 14 amino acids. In DNA, the CDR3 is TGTGCCAGCAGGGCCGAGACTGGCACAGATACGCGGTATTTT. Its protein product is CASRAETGTDTRYF.

In its sample, this clonotype was seen many times. The chain combines TRBV6-6 with TRBJ2-4, with 8 bases aligning to TRBD2. From germline, CDR1 is MNHNY and CDR2 SVGAGI (reference sequence). The V gene end was trimmed by 3 bases and the J gene end by 0 bases; junction bases not matched to a gene: 13. The CDR3 consists of 19 residues. CDR3 in amino acids: CASSYSGELRGLAKNIQYF. In DNA form, the CDR3 reads TGTGCCAGCAGTTATAGCGGGGAACTAAGGGGGTTAGCCAAAAACATTCAGTACTTC.

This clonotype was detected many times. The chain carries TRBV24-1 and TRBJ2-5, with D perhaps TRBD1 (6 bases). This CDR3 has 16 amino acids. Per germline, CDR1 KGHDR and CDR2 SFDVKD. V was cut by 2 bases and J by 5 bases, with 17 bases left in between. CDR3 loop: CATSDSGERGSETQYF. The CDR3, as DNA: TGTGCCACCAGTGATTCGGGCGAGAGGGGGAGCGAGACCCAGTACTTC.

This clonotype was recorded at least ten times. The chain uses TRBV12-3 or TRBV12-4 and TRBJ1-2; unclear D gene. The V and J ends lost 6 bases and 8 bases respectively, with 22 bases between them. The CDR3 loop spans 15 amino acids. The CDR3 region is CASRNLPMPAEGYTF. The CDR3 nucleotides read TGTGCCAGCAGGAACCTTCCTATGCCCGCTGAAGGCTACACCTTC.

This clonotype was counted many times. J is TRBJ2-2 and V is TRBV4-2, with D possibly matching TRBD2 (6 bases). Trimming pared 3 bases from V and 8 bases from J, leaving 7 bases between. The CDR3 runs 12 residues. Germline loops: CDR1 LGHNA, CDR2 YNFKEQ. CDR3 residues: CASSHGGGELFF. CDR3 DNA: TGTGCCAGCAGCCATGGGGGGGGGGAGCTGTTTTTT.

At least ten counts were recorded for this clonotype. This chain uses TRBV2 with TRBJ2-7, with D tentatively TRBD2 (5 bases). CDR3 length: 11 residues. With 7 bases removed from V and 11 bases from J, the gap between germline ends came to 15 bases. Germline V gene data show CDR1 as SNHLY and CDR2 as FYNNEI. In DNA, the CDR3 is TGTGCCAGCACCCGTTCCGGGAAGGAGTACTTC. Protein: CASTRSGKEYF.